This TCR beta chain emerged from a study of blood T cells in healthy people across ages. A J-beta primer mix and a sample-barcoded 5' primer were used in a second PCR of about 7 to 12 cycles. TCRdb fed the 5' RACE reads into MiXCR, producing one record per CDR3 protein. The data contain some 1.7 million distinct CDR3 sequences, roughly 28% of them singletons. CDR3 length: 14 amino acids. Trimming cost V 1 base and J 2 bases, with 9 bases left between them. Germline-derived CDR1 and CDR2 are SGHDN and FVKESK. Sequenced sample: blood. This TCR was sampled from a woman aged 25 to 39 in good health. The rearrangement joins TRBV14 to TRBJ2-7; D not resolved. The CDR3 coding sequence is TGTGCCAGCAGCCAAGGCGTCGGAGCCTACGAGCAGTACTTC. Translation gives CASSQGVGAYEQYF. Using reference TRBV14 and TRBJ2-7 for the parts outside the CDR3, the full variable domain is EAGVTQFPSHSVIEKGQTVTLRCDPISGHDNLYWYRRVMGKEIKFLLHFVKESKQDESGMPNNRFLAERTGGTYSTLKVQPAELEDSGVYFCASSQGVGAYEQYFGPGTRLTVT.